This T cell receptor (beta chain) was identified in a study of blood T cell repertoires in COVID-19 (TCRdb year 2020). A note on the overall study: The collaborator samples originated in the United States, Italy and Spain and spanned the acute and convalescent phases of COVID-19. Where HLA class I and class II types were available, the types were taken from metadata supplied by the sample provider, not from assay-based typing. The repertoires were released in a freely available public database meant as a resource for research on the immune response to SARS-CoV-2. The dataset comprised deeply sampled blood TCRbeta repertoires from subjects exposed to, actively infected with, or recovered from COVID-19. The prospective study material was composed of cDNA or gDNA derived from T cells, B-cell-depleted T cells, or PBMCs. Samples were obtained from the ongoing ImmuneRACE study (first 160 participants) and from some 1,300 subjects provided by 6 global collaborators. Sample metadata almost always included a de-identified subject ID, COVID-19 status, age in years and sex. Study-wide conclusions, independent of this receptor: The amount of clinical and demographic metadata varied by source and participant and was provided uncurated.

Enrolling through a virtual design, the prospective study's participants ranged in age from about 18 to 89 years and lived across roughly 23 United States geographic areas. To assign participants to cohorts, the prospective study relied on clinical history that participants themselves reported in a screening survey and a study questionnaire. Each participant in the prospective study had whole blood, serum and a nasopharyngeal or oropharyngeal swab collected by mobile phlebotomists. Over an approximately 2-month period, participants in the prospective study had the option of providing additional blood draws and questionnaires. Blood samples from the prospective study were shipped frozen or at room temperature prior to DNA extraction. This clone was detected only once. No antigen is known for it. One base away there is no much larger clone; base qualities are not given. The immunoSEQ Assay, a bias-controlled multiplex PCR, was used to amplify TCRbeta CDR3 regions from genomic DNA. The authors processed their data as follows. Nucleated cell counts per sample were estimated from amplification of reference gene primers within the assay. To quantify the absolute abundance of each unique TCRbeta CDR3 rearrangement, sequence reads were collapsed and filtered. Productive Simpson clonality was computed per sample as the square root of Simpson's diversity index over productive rearrangements. TCRdb took over this immuneACCESS table, retaining in-frame rearrangements with V and J assigned. Such tables are incomplete; in checked studies, under half of the missing clones stem from an unresolved V gene, and the remainder is unexplained. The DNA was the basis for D and trimming; V, J and clone size are from that table. The sample table shows about 220,000 clones, and 87% are seen once. In total, the top ten clones hold 2.6% of the sample.

The germline V gene yields SGHTA for CDR1 and FQGNSA for CDR2. The V end gives up 5 bases and the J end 2 bases, leaving 8 bases in the junction not matched to a gene. CDR3 length: 15 amino acids, cysteine to phenylalanine. The entry retains the CDR3 DNA only, 45 bases that are in frame from base 1. Recombination connected TRBV7-2 to TRBJ2-5; 7 bases in the middle match TRBD1. The receptor comes from a woman aged 25-40 years with acute COVID-19. What was sequenced was PBMCs or T cells enriched from blood (not recorded which). The CDR3 has the sequence CASSPTRQGQETQYF. The DNA is as follows: TGTGCCAGCAGCCCCACAAGACAGGGACAAGAGACCCAGTACTTC.